The 13 T cell receptor beta chains below all came from one sample that was sequenced in a study of T cells in narcolepsy. Generated by immunoSEQ multiplex PCR, the TCRdb table keeps only in-frame clones and is missing some. The profile shows under 30,000 clones, about 83% of them singletons. Sequences were obtained from CD45RA- memory CD4+ T cells from PBMCs. These receptors came from a human donor with narcolepsy.

The genes are TRBV6-5 and TRBJ2-2; tentatively, D is TRBD2 (5 bases). Germline CDR1 MNHEY, CDR2 SVGAGI. Trimming shortened V by 8 bases and J by 2 bases, and 6 bases separated the two germline ends. The length of the CDR3 is 12 residues. The CDR3 nucleotides are TGTGCCAGCGGAGGAAACACCGGGGAGCTGTTTTTT. Translated, it gives CASGGNTGELFF.

This chain joins TRBV2 and TRBJ1-2, with D maybe TRBD1 (5 bases). V lost 7 bases to trimming and J lost 4 bases, with 19 bases between them. Germline V CDR1 and CDR2: SNHLY, FYNNEI. CDR3 length: 15 amino acids. The CDR3 sequence: CASNRAGVDGYGYTF. Written as DNA, the CDR3 is TGTGCCAGCAATCGGGCGGGGGTTGATGGCTATGGCTACACCTTC.

This clone was seen a few times. The gene calls are TRBV18 and TRBJ2-7, with D possibly being TRBD1 (6 bases). V dropped 4 bases and J dropped 2 bases, with 6 bases sitting between them. The length of the CDR3 is 12 residues. Germline V CDR1 and CDR2: KGHSH, LQKENI. CDR3 residues: CASSRDTYEQYF. CDR3 nucleotides: TGTGCCAGCTCACGGGACACCTACGAGCAGTACTTC.

V usage is TRBV5-4 and J usage is TRBJ2-1, with TRBD1 matching 7 bases. V shed 1 base and J 1 base; nucleotides not matched to a gene: 2. Germline V lookup: CDR1 SGHNT, CDR2 YYREEE (reference sequence). The CDR3 length is 15 residues. The CDR3 loop is CASSLRQGSYNEQFF. The CDR3, as DNA: TGTGCCAGCAGCTTGAGACAGGGATCCTACAATGAGCAGTTCTTC.

This rearrangement joins TRBV6-5 to TRBJ1-4, with 7 bases that match TRBD1. Germline CDR1 and CDR2: MNHEY and SVGAGI. With V trimmed by 4 bases and J by 13 bases, 12 bases remained unmatched. The CDR3 runs to 14 residues. CDR3 protein: CASSSGTAAVGLFF. The DNA for the CDR3 is TGTGCCAGCAGTTCCGGGACAGCAGCCGTCGGACTGTTTTTT.

The rearrangement joins TRBV2 to TRBJ2-7; D could derive from TRBD1 or TRBD2 (6 bases each). Trimming pared 7 bases from V and 6 bases from J, leaving 13 bases between. From germline, CDR1 is SNHLY and CDR2 FYNNEI. There are 12 residues in the CDR3. CDR3 sequence reads: CASTEGGGEQYF. In DNA, the CDR3 is TGTGCCAGCACCGAGGGGGGCGGCGAGCAGTACTTC.

The chain joins TRBV6-5 to TRBJ2-1; 7 nucleotides match TRBD2. V lost 10 bases and J lost 7; bases outside the gene matches: 7. CDR3 length equals 12 residues. Germline CDR1 is MNHEY and CDR2 is SVGAGI. The CDR3 region is CATQRGGNEQFF. In nucleotides, the CDR3 is TGTGCCACCCAGCGGGGTGGTAATGAGCAGTTCTTC.

The V call is TRBV19, the J call TRBJ2-1; D perhaps matches TRBD2 (6 bases). V dropped 6 bases and J dropped 7 bases, with 10 bases sitting between them. The CDR3 spans 12 residues. Germline values: CDR1 LNHDA, CDR2 SQIVND (reference sequence). The DNA for the CDR3 is TGTGCCAGTAGCGGGGGTAGGAATGAGCAGTTCTTC. Translated: CASSGGRNEQFF.

The chain combines TRBV7-8 with TRBJ2-3; 10 bases map to TRBD2. The germline V gene encodes CDR1 SGHVS and CDR2 FQNEAQ. Germline trimming cut 3 bases from V and 5 bases from J; bases unmatched to any gene: 5. The CDR3 contains 15 residues. CDR3 residues: CASSFLAGVGDTQYF. The CDR3 DNA reads as TGTGCCAGCAGCTTTCTAGCGGGGGTGGGAGATACGCAGTATTTT.

A word on this clone: Other DNA sequences of this sample code for an identical CDR3. The chain employs TRBV6-5 and TRBJ2-7, with 12 bases identical to TRBD1. Trimming removed 6 bases from V and 7 bases from J; junction bases left unmatched: 4. The CDR3 has 13 residues. Germline V gene sequence: CDR1 MNHEY, CDR2 SVGAGI. CDR3 protein: CASSRDRGREQYF. The CDR3 coding sequence is TGTGCCAGCAGCCGGGACAGGGGGCGGGAGCAGTACTTC.

The rearrangement joins TRBV19 to TRBJ1-3; D possibly corresponds to TRBD1 (5 bases). V was trimmed by 3 bases and J by 4 bases, leaving 7 bases between them. Germline V gives CDR1 LNHDA, CDR2 SQIVND (reference sequence). This CDR3 has 13 amino acids. This CDR3 is CASSMAGGNTIYF. In DNA, the CDR3 is TGTGCCAGTAGTATGGCAGGGGGAAACACCATATATTTT. The full variable domain, completed using reference TRBV19 and TRBJ1-3, is DGGITQSPKYLFRKEGQNVTLSCEQNLNHDAMYWYRQDPGQGLRLIYYSQIVNDFQKGDIAEGYSVSREKKESFPLTVTSAQKNPTAFYLCASSMAGGNTIYFGEGSWLTVV.

The chain combines TRBV6-6 with TRBJ1-2; the match to TRBD1 covers 12 bases. The germline CDR1 and CDR2 sequences are MNHNY and SVGAGI (reference sequence). The CDR3 contains 15 residues. Losses at the gene ends were 5 bases for V and 7 bases for J; bases not matched to a gene: 8. CDR3 nucleotides: TGTGCCAGCAGTATCCCGGGACAGGGGGCGACTGGCTACACCTTC. Its translation: CASSIPGQGATGYTF.

This chain connects TRBV5-8 to TRBJ1-3; no reliable D call. The length of the CDR3 is 15 residues. The ends were cut back, 0 bases at V and 2 bases at J, with 9 bases in the middle. Germline values: CDR1 SGHTS, CDR2 YDEGEE. Here the CDR3 reads CASSLVTRAGNTIYF. The CDR3 DNA is TGTGCCAGCAGCTTGGTGACGCGGGCTGGAAACACCATATATTTT.